The 24 T cell receptor beta chains below come from one sample, sequenced in a study of T cell responses to AZD1222 COVID-19 vaccine. Sequencing used immunoSEQ multiplex PCR; TCRdb keeps in-frame clones, though not all of them. The repertoire includes nearly 200,000 clones, 80% to 95% of them detected once, and 0.9% to 1.1% sits in the top ten. The starting material was peripheral blood, obtained 28 days after the second AZD1222 dose. The source of these receptors is an adult who received the AZD1222 COVID-19 vaccine.

J is TRBJ2-2 and V is TRBV11-3, with D maybe TRBD1 (5 bases). Germline values: CDR1 SGHNT, CDR2 YENEEA. Trimming removed 1 base from V and 6 bases from J, with 15 bases in between. CDR3 length equals 16 residues. The CDR3 is CASSLGSPTGSGELFF. The CDR3 nucleotides read TGTGCCAGCAGCTTAGGATCACCCACAGGATCCGGGGAGCTGTTTTTT.

This clone was seen just once. This chain joins TRBV7-8 and TRBJ1-1; TRBD1 aligns across 8 bases. Germline values: CDR1 SGHVS, CDR2 FQNEAQ. The length of the CDR3 is 14 residues. The J segment lost 4 bases and the V segment lost 4 bases, leaving 5 bases of the junction unmatched. This CDR3 reads CASSSTGQGTEAFF. The CDR3 bases are TGTGCCAGCAGCTCCACAGGACAGGGCACTGAAGCTTTCTTT.

The rearrangement joins TRBV28 to TRBJ1-5; D possibly corresponds to TRBD1 (6 bases). V was pared by 1 base and J by 11 bases, with 18 bases between. The length of the CDR3 is 15 residues. Germline CDR1 is MDHEN and CDR2 is SYDVKM. This CDR3 reads CASSLLVAGHRSQHF. The CDR3 bases are TGTGCCAGCAGTTTATTGGTAGCGGGACACAGGTCCCAGCATTTT.

Written as DNA, the CDR3 is TGCAGCGTTTCCCCAGCGGGGGTTTACTACAATGAGCAGTTCTTC. It is translated as CSVSPAGVYYNEQFF. The chain is built from TRBV29-1 and TRBJ2-1, with TRBD2 matching 8 bases. J gave up 3 bases and V 5 bases, and 9 bases lay outside the gene matches. CDR3 length: 15 residues. Germline V lookup: CDR1 SQVTM, CDR2 ANQGSEA.

CDR3 sequence: CASSAPSASSGNTIYF. The CDR3 DNA follows: TGTGCCAGCAGCGCCCCGTCGGCGAGCTCTGGAAACACCATATATTTT. V and J are TRBV11-2 and TRBJ1-3, with no clear D. V lost 5 bases to trimming and J lost 0 bases, with 14 bases between them. Germline V gene lookup returns CDR1 SGHAT and CDR2 FQNNGV. This CDR3 region has 16 residues.

The genes are TRBV5-6 and TRBJ1-2, with TRBD1 matching over 10 bases. Germline CDR1 is SGHDT and CDR2 is YYEEEE. V lost 1 base and J lost 8; bases outside the gene matches: 8. The CDR3 covers 15 residues. The CDR3 nucleotides read TGTGCCAGCAGCTTGACCGGGACAGGGGACCGAGGCTACACCTTC. As protein: CASSLTGTGDRGYTF.

This chain joins TRBV7-6 and TRBJ2-2; 8 bases line up with TRBD2. Trimming removed 5 bases from V and 4 bases from J; junction bases left unmatched: 6. Per germline, CDR1 SGHVS and CDR2 FNYEAQ. This CDR3 region has 15 residues. CDR3 sequence (DNA): TGTGCCAGCAGCCTCGGGGGGGGACGCACCGGGGAGCTGTTTTTT. This encodes CASSLGGGRTGELFF.

The chain has TRBV19 and TRBJ1-5, with 9 bases lining up with TRBD1. The CDR3 runs 15 residues. J lost 6 bases, V lost 7 bases, and 10 bases had no gene match. Per germline, CDR1 LNHDA and CDR2 SQIVND (reference sequence). Written as DNA, the CDR3 is TGTGCCAGTACCGGGACAGGGCTCACAACTCAGCCCCAGCATTTT. Its protein product is CASTGTGLTTQPQHF.

V is TRBV6-5 and J is TRBJ2-7, with 7 nucleotides matching TRBD1. This CDR3 comprises 16 residues. Germline V lookup: CDR1 MNHEY, CDR2 SVGAGI. The junction had 8 bases not matched to a gene; V was cut back by 0 bases and J by 3 bases. CDR3 amino acids: CASSYSPGGPIYEQYF. Written as DNA, the CDR3 is TGTGCCAGCAGTTACTCGCCAGGGGGTCCGATCTACGAGCAGTACTTC.

The chain links TRBV28 to TRBJ1-2; D ambiguous. V lost 4 bases, J lost 5 bases, and 8 bases lay in between. The germline gives CDR1 MDHEN, CDR2 SYDVKM. The CDR3 is 12 amino acids. CDR3 coding DNA: TGTGCCAGCAGTTCATTGATGTATGGCTACACCTTC. Translating gives CASSSLMYGYTF.

The genes are TRBV19 and TRBJ2-7; D possibly corresponds to TRBD1 (6 bases). Germline assignment: CDR1 LNHDA and CDR2 SQIVND (reference sequence). This CDR3 spans 14 amino acids. V was pared by 3 bases and J by 5 bases, with 14 bases between. CDR3 region: CASSMGPYRDEQYF. In DNA form, the CDR3 reads TGTGCCAGTAGTATGGGGCCCTACAGGGACGAGCAGTACTTC.

The V call is TRBV29-1, the J call TRBJ1-2, with D perhaps matching TRBD1 (6 bases). V shed 5 bases and J shed 6 bases, with 16 bases lying between them. The CDR3 totals 13 residues. The germline V gene encodes CDR1 SQVTM and CDR2 ANQGSEA. The CDR3 nucleotides are TGCAGCGTTTACGGGACAAACGATCATGGCTACACCTTC. This translates into CSVYGTNDHGYTF.

The chain uses TRBV12-3 or TRBV12-4 and TRBJ1-2; the D gene is possibly TRBD1 (5 bases). Trimming shortened V by 6 bases and J by 3 bases, and 8 bases separated the two germline ends. There are 12 residues in the CDR3. In nucleotides, the CDR3 is TGTGCCAGCAGCACAGGAGACTATGGCTACACCTTC. Protein: CASSTGDYGYTF.

The chain uses TRBV7-3 and TRBJ2-1, with TRBD2 matching over 9 bases. The CDR3 has 15 amino acids. The junction had 7 bases not matched to a gene; V was cut back by 2 bases and J by 8 bases. Germline CDR1 and CDR2: SGHTA and FQGTGA. CDR3 protein: CASSLASGVVYEQFF. The CDR3 nucleotides are TGTGCCAGCAGCTTAGCTAGCGGGGTTGTTTATGAGCAGTTCTTC.

The J gene is TRBJ1-4, the V gene TRBV9, with a weak D call TRBD1 (6 bases). Germline V lookup: CDR1 SGDLS, CDR2 YYNGEE. Trimming shortened V by 3 bases and J by 0 bases, and 18 bases separated the two germline ends. CDR3 size: 18 residues. The CDR3, as DNA: TGTGCCAGCAGCGGTACCAGGGGAAGTGCTGCAACTAATGAAAAACTGTTTTTT. The encoded protein is CASSGTRGSAATNEKLFF. Filled out from reference TRBV9 and TRBJ1-4, the complete variable domain reads DSGVTQTPKHLITATGQRVTLRCSPRSGDLSVYWYQQSLDQGLQFLIQYYNGEERAKGNILERFSAQQFPDLHSELNLSSLELGDSALYFCASSGTRGSAATNEKLFFGSGTQLSVL.

The chain couples TRBV2 to TRBJ2-5; 7 positions match TRBD1. Per germline, CDR1 SNHLY and CDR2 FYNNEI. The V segment lost 10 bases and the J segment 1 base; nucleotides outside the gene matches: 6. The CDR3 has 13 residues. CDR3 in amino acids: CATTRDSQETQYF. In DNA, the CDR3 is TGTGCCACTACCAGGGACAGCCAAGAGACCCAGTACTTC.

The chain carries TRBV5-1 and TRBJ2-3, with 7 bases that match TRBD1. V lost 1 base to trimming and J lost 5 bases; unmatched junction nucleotides: 4. This CDR3 region has 14 residues. In germline, CDR1 is SGHRS, CDR2 YFSETQ. The CDR3 region is CASSLRTGEDTQYF. The CDR3 bases are TGCGCCAGCAGCTTGAGGACAGGCGAAGATACGCAGTATTTT.

This chain uses TRBV10-3 with TRBJ1-6; D unclear. Germline CDR1 and CDR2: ENHRY and SYGVKD. This CDR3 comprises 15 residues. The V end was cut by 2 bases, the J end by 7 bases, with 12 bases between. The CDR3: CAISEQEGTNSPLHF. The CDR3 DNA follows: TGTGCCATCAGTGAGCAGGAGGGTACGAATTCACCCCTCCACTTT.

This clone showed up just once. The genes are TRBV5-4 and TRBJ1-5; 10 positions agree with TRBD1. Germline trimming cut 4 bases from V and 7 bases from J; bases unmatched to any gene: 8. There are 15 residues in the CDR3. Germline CDR1 reads SGHNT; CDR2 reads YYREEE (reference sequence). The CDR3 loop reads CASSVGTGESQPQHF. In nucleotides, the CDR3 is TGTGCCAGCAGCGTCGGGACAGGGGAGAGCCAGCCCCAGCATTTT.

The chain recombines TRBV7-2 with TRBJ2-2; D assignment may be TRBD1 or TRBD2 (5 bases each). Trimming stripped 8 bases from V and 0 bases from J, with 10 bases between. This CDR3 has 14 amino acids. The germline CDR1 and CDR2 sequences are SGHTA and FQGNSA. The CDR3 spells CASSGPANTGELFF. In DNA form, the CDR3 reads TGTGCCAGCTCGGGGCCGGCGAACACCGGGGAGCTGTTTTTT. Based on the CDR3 plus reference TRBV7-2 and TRBJ2-2, the full variable domain is GAGVSQSPSNKVTEKGKDVELRCDPISGHTALYWYRQSLGQGLEFLIYFQGNSAPDKSGLPSDRFSAERTGGSVSTLTIQRTQQEDSAVYLCASSGPANTGELFFGEGSRLTVL.

V and J are TRBV3-1 (or the pseudogene TRBV3-2) and TRBJ2-1; perhaps TRBD2 as D (7 bases). Trimming left V 0 bases short and J 5 bases short, with 17 bases between. Germline V gene sequence: CDR1 LGHDT, CDR2 YNNKEL (reference sequence). CDR3 length equals 17 residues. This CDR3 reads CASSQDVHRGANNEQFF. Written as DNA, the CDR3 is TGTGCCAGCAGCCAAGATGTGCACCGGGGGGCAAACAATGAGCAGTTCTTC.

The rearrangement links TRBV12-3 or TRBV12-4 to TRBJ2-5; D is uncertain. The CDR3 spans 13 residues. Trimming removed 6 bases at V and 6 bases at J, with 14 bases between. CDR3 sequence reads: CASSRSQQQTQYF. Written as DNA, the CDR3 is TGTGCCAGCAGCCGGAGCCAGCAGCAGACCCAGTACTTC.

The V and J genes are TRBV7-7 and TRBJ2-7, with 11 positions matching TRBD2. The junction had 6 bases not matched to a gene; V was cut back by 5 bases and J by 6 bases. Germline assignment: CDR1 SSHAT and CDR2 FNYEAQ (reference sequence). This CDR3 has 14 amino acids. The CDR3 nucleotides read TGTGCCAGCAGCCCGGGACTAGCGGACCTCGAGCAGTACTTC. Its translation: CASSPGLADLEQYF.

V is TRBV7-8 and J is TRBJ1-1; possible D gene TRBD1, 5 bases. CDR1 SGHVS and CDR2 FQNEAQ come from the germline V gene. Trimming removed 3 bases from V and 6 bases from J, with 8 bases in between. The length of the CDR3 is 12 residues. CDR3 in DNA: TGTGCCAGCAGCTTCCGGGGGGCTGAAGCTTTCTTT. Protein sequence: CASSFRGAEAFF.